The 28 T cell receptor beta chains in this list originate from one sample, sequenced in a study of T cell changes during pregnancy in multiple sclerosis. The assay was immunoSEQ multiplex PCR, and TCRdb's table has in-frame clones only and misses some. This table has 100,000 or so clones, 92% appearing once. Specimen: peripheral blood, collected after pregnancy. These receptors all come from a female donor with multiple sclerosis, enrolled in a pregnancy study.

The CDR3 loop reads CASSLGTASGSPLHF. The CDR3, as DNA: TGTGCCAGCAGCTTAGGGACGGCCTCGGGGTCACCCCTCCACTTT. V and J are TRBV7-9 and TRBJ1-6, with D unresolved. This CDR3 is built from 15 residues. CDR1 and CDR2 (germline): SEHNR, FQNEAQ (reference sequence). The ends were cut back, 1 base at V and 10 bases at J, with 14 bases in the middle. The full variable domain, in which reference TRBV7-9 and TRBJ1-6 provide the parts outside the CDR3, is DTGVSQNPRHKITKRGQNVTFRCDPISEHNRLYWYRQTLGQGPEFLTYFQNEAQLEKSRLLSDRFSAERPKGSFSTLEIQRTEQGDSAMYLCASSLGTASGSPLHFGNGTRLTVT.

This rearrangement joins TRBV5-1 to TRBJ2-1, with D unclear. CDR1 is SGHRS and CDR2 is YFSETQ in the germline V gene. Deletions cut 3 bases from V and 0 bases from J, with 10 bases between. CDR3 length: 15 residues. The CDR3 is CASSSTVSSYNEQFF. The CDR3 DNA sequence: TGCGCCAGCAGCTCTACAGTCTCCTCCTACAATGAGCAGTTCTTC.

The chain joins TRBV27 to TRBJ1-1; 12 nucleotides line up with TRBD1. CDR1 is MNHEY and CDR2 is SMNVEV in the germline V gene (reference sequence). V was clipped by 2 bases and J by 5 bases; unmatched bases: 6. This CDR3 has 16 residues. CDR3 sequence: CASSLGGTGGLTEAFF. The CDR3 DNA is TGTGCCAGCAGTTTAGGGGGGACAGGGGGCTTGACTGAAGCTTTCTTT.

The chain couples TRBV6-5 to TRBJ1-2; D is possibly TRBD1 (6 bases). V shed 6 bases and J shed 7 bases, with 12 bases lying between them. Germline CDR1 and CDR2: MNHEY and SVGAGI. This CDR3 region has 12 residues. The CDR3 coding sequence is TGTGCCAGCAGCCGCTCAGGGGCTGGCTACACCTTC. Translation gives CASSRSGAGYTF.

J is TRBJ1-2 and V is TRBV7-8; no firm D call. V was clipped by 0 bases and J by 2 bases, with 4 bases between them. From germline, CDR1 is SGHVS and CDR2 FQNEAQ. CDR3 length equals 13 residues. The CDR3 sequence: CASSLAQNYGYTF. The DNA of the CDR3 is TGTGCCAGCAGCTTAGCACAGAACTATGGCTACACCTTC. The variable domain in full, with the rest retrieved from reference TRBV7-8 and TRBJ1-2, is GAGVSQSPRYKVAKRGQDVALRCDPISGHVSLFWYQQALGQGPEFLTYFQNEAQLDKSGLPSDRFFAERPEGSVSTLKIQRTQQEDSAVYLCASSLAQNYGYTFGSGTRLTVV.

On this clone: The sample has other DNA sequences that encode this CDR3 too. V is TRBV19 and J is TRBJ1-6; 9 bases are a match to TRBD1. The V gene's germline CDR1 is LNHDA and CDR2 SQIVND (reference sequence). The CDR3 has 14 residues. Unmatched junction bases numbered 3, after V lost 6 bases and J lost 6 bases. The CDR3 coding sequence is TGTGCCAGTAGACAGGACAGGGGTAATTCACCCCTCCACTTT. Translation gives CASRQDRGNSPLHF. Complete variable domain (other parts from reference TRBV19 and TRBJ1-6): DGGITQSPKYLFRKEGQNVTLSCEQNLNHDAMYWYRQDPGQGLRLIYYSQIVNDFQKGDIAEGYSVSREKKESFPLTVTSAQKNPTAFYLCASRQDRGNSPLHFGNGTRLTVT.

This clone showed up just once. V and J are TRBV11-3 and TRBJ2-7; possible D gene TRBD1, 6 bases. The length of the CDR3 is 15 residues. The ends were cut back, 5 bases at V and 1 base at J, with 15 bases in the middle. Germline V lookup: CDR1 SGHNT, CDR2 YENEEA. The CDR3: CASSPGRGPSYEQYF. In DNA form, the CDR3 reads TGTGCCAGCAGCCCCGGCAGGGGACCTTCCTACGAGCAGTACTTC.

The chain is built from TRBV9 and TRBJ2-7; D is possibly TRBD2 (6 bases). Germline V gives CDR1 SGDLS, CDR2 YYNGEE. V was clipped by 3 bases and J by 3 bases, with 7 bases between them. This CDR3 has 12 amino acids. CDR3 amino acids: CASSARGYEQYF. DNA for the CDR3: TGTGCCAGCAGCGCGCGGGGCTACGAGCAGTACTTC.

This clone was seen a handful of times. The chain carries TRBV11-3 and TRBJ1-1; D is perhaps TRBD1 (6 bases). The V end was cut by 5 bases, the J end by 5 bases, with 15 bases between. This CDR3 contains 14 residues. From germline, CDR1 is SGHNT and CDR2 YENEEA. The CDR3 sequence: CASSARTERTEAFF. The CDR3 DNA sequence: TGTGCCAGCAGCGCCCGGACAGAGAGGACTGAAGCTTTCTTT.

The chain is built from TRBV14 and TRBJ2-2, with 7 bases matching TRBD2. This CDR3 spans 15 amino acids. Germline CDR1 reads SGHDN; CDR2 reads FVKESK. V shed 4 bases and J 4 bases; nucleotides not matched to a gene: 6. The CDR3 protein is CASSPLLALTGELFF. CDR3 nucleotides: TGTGCCAGCAGCCCACTACTAGCGCTCACCGGGGAGCTGTTTTTT.

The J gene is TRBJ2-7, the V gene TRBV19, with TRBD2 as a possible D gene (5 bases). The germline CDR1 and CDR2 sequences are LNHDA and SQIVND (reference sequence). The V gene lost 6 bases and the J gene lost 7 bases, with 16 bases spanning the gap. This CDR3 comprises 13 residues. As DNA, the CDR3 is TGTGCCAGTAGCCCCCTCGGGGAAGGGGAGCAGTACTTC. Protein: CASSPLGEGEQYF.

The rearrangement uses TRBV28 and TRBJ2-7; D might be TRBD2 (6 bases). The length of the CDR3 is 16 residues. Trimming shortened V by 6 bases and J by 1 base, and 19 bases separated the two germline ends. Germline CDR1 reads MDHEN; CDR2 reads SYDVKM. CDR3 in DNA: TGTGCCAGCAGCACGGCCGGGCAGGGAGGTTCCTACGAGCAGTACTTC. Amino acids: CASSTAGQGGSYEQYF. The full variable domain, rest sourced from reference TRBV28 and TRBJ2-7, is DVKVTQSSRYLVKRTGEKVFLECVQDMDHENMFWYRQDPGLGLRLIYFSYDVKMKEKGDIPEGYSVSREKKERFSLILESASTNQTSMYLCASSTAGQGGSYEQYFGPGTRLTVT.

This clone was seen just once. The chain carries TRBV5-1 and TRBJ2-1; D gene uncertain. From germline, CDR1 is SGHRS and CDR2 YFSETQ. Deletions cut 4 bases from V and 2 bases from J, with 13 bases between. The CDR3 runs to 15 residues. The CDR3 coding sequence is TGCGCCAGCAGCCCCAACAACCATGCCTACAATGAGCAGTTCTTC. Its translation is CASSPNNHAYNEQFF.

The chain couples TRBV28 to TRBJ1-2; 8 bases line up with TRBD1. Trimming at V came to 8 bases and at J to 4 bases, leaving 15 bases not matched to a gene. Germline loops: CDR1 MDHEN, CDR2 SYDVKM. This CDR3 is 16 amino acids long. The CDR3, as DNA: TGTGCCAGCCTAGGGGGTCAGGGGGCGGGGGTCTATGGCTACACCTTC. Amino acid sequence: CASLGGQGAGVYGYTF.

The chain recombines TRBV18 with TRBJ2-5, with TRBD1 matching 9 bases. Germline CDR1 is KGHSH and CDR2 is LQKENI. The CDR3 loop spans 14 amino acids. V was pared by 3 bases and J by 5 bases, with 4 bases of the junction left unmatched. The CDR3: CASSPRGQGETQYF. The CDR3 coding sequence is TGTGCCAGCTCACCTCGGGGACAGGGTGAGACCCAGTACTTC. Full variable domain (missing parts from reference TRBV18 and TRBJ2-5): NAGVMQNPRHLVRRRGQEARLRCSPMKGHSHVYWYRQLPEEGLKFMVYLQKENIIDESGMPKERFSAEFPKEGPSILRIQQVVRGDSAAYFCASSPRGQGETQYFGPGTRLLVL.

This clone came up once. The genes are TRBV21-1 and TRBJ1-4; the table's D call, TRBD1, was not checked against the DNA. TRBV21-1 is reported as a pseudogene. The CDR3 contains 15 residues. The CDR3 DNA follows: TGTGCCAGCAGCAACCGGGACAGGGGGCAAGAAAAACTGTTTTTT. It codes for CASSNRDRGQEKLFF.

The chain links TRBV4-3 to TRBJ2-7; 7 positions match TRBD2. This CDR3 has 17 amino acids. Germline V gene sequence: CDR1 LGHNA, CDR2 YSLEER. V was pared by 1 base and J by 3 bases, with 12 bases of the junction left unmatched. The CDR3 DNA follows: TGCGCCAGCAGCCAAGGGGCGGGACTAAGCGGGTTCTACGAGCAGTACTTC. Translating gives CASSQGAGLSGFYEQYF.

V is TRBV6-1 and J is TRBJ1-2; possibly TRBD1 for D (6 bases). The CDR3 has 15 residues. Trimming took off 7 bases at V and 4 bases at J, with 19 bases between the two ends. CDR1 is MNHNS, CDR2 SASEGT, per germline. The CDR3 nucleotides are TGTGCCAGCACCAGAAATCAGGCAGGGGCCTATGGCTACACCTTC. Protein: CASTRNQAGAYGYTF.

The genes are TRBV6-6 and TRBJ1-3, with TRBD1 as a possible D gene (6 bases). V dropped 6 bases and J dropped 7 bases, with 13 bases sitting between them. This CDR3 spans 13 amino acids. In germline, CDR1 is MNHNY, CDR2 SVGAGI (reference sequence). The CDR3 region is CASRKGEGNTIYF. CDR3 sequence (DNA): TGTGCCAGCAGAAAGGGGGAGGGGAACACCATATATTTT.

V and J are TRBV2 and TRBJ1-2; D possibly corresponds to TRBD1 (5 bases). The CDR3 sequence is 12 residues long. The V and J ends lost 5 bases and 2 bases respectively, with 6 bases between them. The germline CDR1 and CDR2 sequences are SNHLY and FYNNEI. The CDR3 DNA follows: TGTGCCAGCAGTAGACAGAACTATGGCTACACCTTC. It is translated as CASSRQNYGYTF.

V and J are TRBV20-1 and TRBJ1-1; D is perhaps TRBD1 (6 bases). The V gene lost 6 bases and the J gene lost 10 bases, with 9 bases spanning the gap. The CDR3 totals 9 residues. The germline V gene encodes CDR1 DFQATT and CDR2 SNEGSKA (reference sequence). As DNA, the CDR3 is TGCAGTGCAATAGGGGGAGCTTTCTTT. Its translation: CSAIGGAFF.

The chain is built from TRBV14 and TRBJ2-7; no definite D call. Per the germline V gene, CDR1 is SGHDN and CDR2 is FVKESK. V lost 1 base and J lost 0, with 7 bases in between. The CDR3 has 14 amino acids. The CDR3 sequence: CASSQAGLSYEQYF. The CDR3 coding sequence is TGTGCCAGCAGCCAAGCTGGGCTCTCCTACGAGCAGTACTTC.

CDR3: CASSLASVRGQETQYF. CDR3 sequence (DNA): TGTGCCAGCAGCTTAGCGTCCGTGCGGGGGCAAGAGACCCAGTACTTC. The chain links TRBV7-2 to TRBJ2-5, with 7 bases identical to TRBD2. Germline V gives CDR1 SGHTA, CDR2 FQGNSA. CDR3 size: 16 residues. Trimming at V came to 0 bases and at J to 2 bases, leaving 6 bases not matched to a gene.

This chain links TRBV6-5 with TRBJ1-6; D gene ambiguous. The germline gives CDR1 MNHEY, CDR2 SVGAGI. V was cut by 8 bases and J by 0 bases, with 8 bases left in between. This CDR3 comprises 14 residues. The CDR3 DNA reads TGTGCCAGCGCGGCGAGCTCCTATAATTCACCCCTCCACTTT. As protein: CASAASSYNSPLHF.

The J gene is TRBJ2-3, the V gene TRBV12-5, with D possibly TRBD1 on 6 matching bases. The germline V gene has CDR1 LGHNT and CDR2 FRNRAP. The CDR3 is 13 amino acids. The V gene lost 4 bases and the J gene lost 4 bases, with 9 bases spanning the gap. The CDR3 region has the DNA TGTGCTAGTGGTTCATCAGGGGCAGATACGCAGTATTTT. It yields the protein CASGSSGADTQYF.

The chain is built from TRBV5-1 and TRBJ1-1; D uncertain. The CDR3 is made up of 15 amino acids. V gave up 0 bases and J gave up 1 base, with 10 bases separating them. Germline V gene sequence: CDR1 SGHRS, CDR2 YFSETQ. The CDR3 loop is CASSLVVSGNTEAFF. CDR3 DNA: TGCGCCAGCAGCTTGGTTGTCTCAGGGAACACTGAAGCTTTCTTT. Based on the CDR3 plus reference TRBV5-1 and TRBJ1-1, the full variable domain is KAGVTQTPRYLIKTRGQQVTLSCSPISGHRSVSWYQQTPGQGLQFLFEYFSETQRNKGNFPGRFSGRQFSNSRSEMNVSTLELGDSALYLCASSLVVSGNTEAFFGQGTRLTVV.

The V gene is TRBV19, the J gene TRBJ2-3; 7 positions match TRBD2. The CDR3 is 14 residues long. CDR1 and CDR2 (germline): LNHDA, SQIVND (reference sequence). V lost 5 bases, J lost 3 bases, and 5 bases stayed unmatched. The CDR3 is CASSPGRRTDTQYF. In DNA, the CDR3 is TGTGCCAGTAGTCCCGGGAGGCGGACAGATACGCAGTATTTT.

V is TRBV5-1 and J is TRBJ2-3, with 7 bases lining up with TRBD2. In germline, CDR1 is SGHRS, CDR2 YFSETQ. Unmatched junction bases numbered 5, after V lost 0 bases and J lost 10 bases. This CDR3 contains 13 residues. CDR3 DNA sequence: TGCGCCAGCAGCTTGGGTGGGCGGGAGTCGCAGTATTTT. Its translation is CASSLGGRESQYF.